The 23 T cell receptor beta chains below all came from one sample that was sequenced in a study of blood T cells in healthy people across ages. Primed by a sample-barcoded 5' primer and a J-beta primer mix, a second PCR proceeded for about 7 to 11 cycles. TCRdb re-analysed the 5' RACE reads in MiXCR, keeping a single row per CDR3 protein. In the table there are over a million distinct CDR3 sequences, more than 35% of which are singletons. The sequenced sample was blood. The receptors originated from a woman aged 55-69 years in good health.

The V call is TRBV6-1, the J call TRBJ2-1; D gene unclear. CDR3 size: 15 residues. The V end was cut by 3 bases, the J end by 6 bases, with 15 bases between. Germline V CDR1 and CDR2: MNHNS, SASEGT. This CDR3 reads CASSDSFLLINEQFF. The CDR3 nucleotides are TGTGCCAGCAGTGACAGTTTTCTACTAATCAATGAGCAGTTCTTC.

This clonotype was picked up a small number of times. The chain couples TRBV20-1 to TRBJ2-4; no clear D. This CDR3 region has 15 residues. From germline, CDR1 is DFQATT and CDR2 SNEGSKA (reference sequence). V shed 4 bases and J shed 3 bases, with 16 bases lying between them. In nucleotides, the CDR3 is TGCAGTGCTATCCCGTTATTGAAGGACAAAAACATTCAGTACTTC. Residues: CSAIPLLKDKNIQYF.

The J gene is TRBJ2-4, the V gene TRBV11-1, with D tentatively TRBD1 (6 bases). CDR1 SGHAT and CDR2 FQDESV come from the germline V gene (reference sequence). The V and J ends lost 7 bases and 6 bases respectively, with 16 bases between them. This CDR3 region has 14 residues. The CDR3 protein is CASTTGGQSNIQYF. CDR3 nucleotides: TGTGCCAGCACCACAGGAGGACAGTCAAACATTCAGTACTTC. The full variable domain, rest sourced from reference TRBV11-1 and TRBJ2-4, is EAEVAQSPRYKITEKSQAVAFWCDPISGHATLYWYRQILGQGPELLVQFQDESVVDDSQLPKDRFSAERLKGVDSTLKIQPAELGDSAMYLCASTTGGQSNIQYFGAGTRLSVL.

The chain is built from TRBV13 and TRBJ2-1, with D perhaps matching TRBD2 (6 bases). Germline CDR1 PRHDT, CDR2 FYEKMQ (reference sequence). CDR3 length: 14 residues. V shed 4 bases and J shed 5 bases, with 12 bases lying between them. The CDR3 DNA is TGTGCCAGCAGCTCCGGGACTCAGAACAATGAGCAGTTCTTC. The encoded protein is CASSSGTQNNEQFF.

The chain uses TRBV25-1 and TRBJ2-2; D unclear. Trimming removed 4 bases at V and 6 bases at J, with 9 bases between. Germline loops: CDR1 MGHDK, CDR2 SYGVNS. The CDR3 covers 13 residues. The CDR3 is CASSVLGSGELFF. CDR3 coding DNA: TGTGCCAGCAGTGTACTGGGGTCCGGGGAGCTGTTTTTT.

This clonotype came up many times. V is TRBV11-2 and J is TRBJ2-1; TRBD2 might be the D (6 bases). Germline-derived CDR1 and CDR2 are SGHAT and FQNNGV. V lost 2 bases and J 2 bases, leaving 13 bases between the germline ends. This CDR3 has 16 residues. The CDR3 loop reads CASSLPGVGPYNEQFF. The CDR3 DNA sequence: TGTGCCAGCAGCTTACCGGGAGTGGGCCCCTACAATGAGCAGTTCTTC.

The rearrangement links TRBV12-3 or TRBV12-4 to TRBJ2-5; D not resolved. Between the trimmed V and J ends, which lost 3 bases and 11 bases, there was a span of 13 bases. The CDR3 has 12 residues. CDR3 loop: CASSFPLDEQYF. In DNA, the CDR3 is TGTGCCAGCAGTTTTCCCTTGGATGAGCAGTACTTC.

This clonotype was detected only a few times. This sequence joins TRBV2 and TRBJ2-5; D is possibly TRBD1 (6 bases). V lost 6 bases to trimming and J lost 4 bases, with 12 bases between them. The CDR3 covers 13 residues. Looked up from germline, CDR1 is SNHLY and CDR2 is FYNNEI. DNA for the CDR3: TGTGCCAGCAGCTCCTCAGGGGTAGAGACCCAGTACTTC. Protein: CASSSSGVETQYF.

Ten or more counts support this clonotype. V and J are TRBV5-1 and TRBJ2-7, with D hard to call. The V and J ends lost 0 bases and 4 bases respectively, with 8 bases between them. The CDR3 is 13 amino acids. The germline CDR1 and CDR2 sequences are SGHRS and YFSETQ. The CDR3 DNA reads TGCGCCAGCAGCTTGGAGGCCCAATACGAGCAGTACTTC. Protein: CASSLEAQYEQYF.

The chain couples TRBV13 to TRBJ2-3; D is ambiguous. Germline assignment: CDR1 PRHDT and CDR2 FYEKMQ (reference sequence). Trimming removed 3 bases from V and 7 bases from J, with 5 bases in between. The CDR3 totals 11 residues. CDR3 sequence: CASSFLYTQYF. The CDR3 DNA reads as TGTGCCAGCAGCTTCCTTTATACGCAGTATTTT.

This chain links TRBV27 with TRBJ2-4; no clear D gene. The tail of the sequence fits TRBJ2-7 better, so the J call may be wrong. The CDR3 spans 13 residues. The V gene's germline CDR1 is MNHEY and CDR2 SMNVEV (reference sequence). The CDR3 region is CASSSPFRYEQYF. The CDR3 nucleotides are TGTGCCAGCAGTTCGCCTTTCCGCTACGAGCAGTACTTC.

The genes are TRBV7-9 and TRBJ2-3; TRBD1 aligns across 9 bases. Germline lookup yields CDR1 SEHNR and CDR2 FQNEAQ (reference sequence). With V trimmed by 5 bases and J by 5 bases, 5 bases remained unmatched. This CDR3 spans 14 amino acids. The chain's CDR3 is CASSAQGAGDTQYF. In nucleotides, the CDR3 is TGTGCCAGCAGCGCACAGGGGGCTGGAGATACGCAGTATTTT. The variable domain in full, completed from reference TRBV7-9 and TRBJ2-3, reads DTGVSQNPRHKITKRGQNVTFRCDPISEHNRLYWYRQTLGQGPEFLTYFQNEAQLEKSRLLSDRFSAERPKGSFSTLEIQRTEQGDSAMYLCASSAQGAGDTQYFGPGTRLTVL.

This clonotype was counted a few times. V usage is TRBV28 and J usage is TRBJ2-7, with 11 bases identical to TRBD2. With 5 bases clipped from V and 5 bases from J, the junction kept 2 bases outside the gene matches. This CDR3 has 13 amino acids. CDR1 and CDR2 from the germline V gene are MDHEN and SYDVKM. In DNA form, the CDR3 reads TGTGCCAGCAGTCCTAGCGGGAGGAACGAGCAGTACTTC. It yields the protein CASSPSGRNEQYF.

This clonotype appeared many times. The rearrangement links TRBV15 to TRBJ2-5; 10 nucleotides match TRBD2. Germline V gene lookup returns CDR1 LNHNV and CDR2 YYDKDF (reference sequence). V lost 5 bases and J lost 5; bases outside the gene matches: 8. The CDR3 is made up of 15 amino acids. CDR3 coding DNA: TGTGCCACCAGCGGGGGACTAGCGCAAGGGGAGACCCAGTACTTC. Its translation: CATSGGLAQGETQYF.

The rearrangement links TRBV4-1 to TRBJ2-5; 7 nucleotides line up with TRBD2. The length of the CDR3 is 14 residues. V was pared by 6 bases and J by 4 bases, with 8 bases of the junction left unmatched. CDR1 and CDR2 from the germline V gene are MGHRA and YSYEKL. The CDR3 sequence is CASSISGGGETQYF. The CDR3 DNA sequence: TGCGCCAGCAGTATCTCGGGAGGAGGAGAGACCCAGTACTTC.

This clonotype showed up just a few times. The rearrangement uses TRBV2 and TRBJ2-5; 11 bases line up with TRBD2. V gave up 4 bases and J gave up 4 bases; unmatched junction bases: 5. Germline CDR1 and CDR2: SNHLY and FYNNEI. This CDR3 region has 15 residues. This chain's CDR3 is CASSASGRIGETQYF. CDR3 nucleotide sequence: TGTGCCAGCAGTGCTAGCGGGAGGATAGGAGAGACCCAGTACTTC. Looking up the rest from reference TRBV2 and TRBJ2-5 gives the full variable domain: EPEVTQTPSHQVTQMGQEVILRCVPISNHLYFYWYRQILGQKVEFLVSFYNNEISEKSEIFDDQFSVERPDGSNFTLKIRSTKLEDSAMYFCASSASGRIGETQYFGPGTRLLVL.

This clonotype showed up many times. The rearrangement uses TRBV12-3 or TRBV12-4 and TRBJ2-3; TRBD1 is a possible D gene (6 bases). V lost 5 bases, J lost 4 bases, and 16 bases lay in between. This CDR3 region has 15 residues. CDR3 coding DNA: TGTGCCAGCAGTGAACAGGGATTGGTCGCAGATACGCAGTATTTT. This gives the protein CASSEQGLVADTQYF.

The chain links TRBV5-6 to TRBJ2-7, with D uncertain. The germline gives CDR1 SGHDT, CDR2 YYEEEE. The CDR3 length is 13 residues. V was shortened by 2 bases and J by 7 bases, with 13 bases between the two germline ends. CDR3 DNA sequence: TGTGCCAGCAGCTTTGTGGCTGTCAATGAGCAGTACTTC. Residues: CASSFVAVNEQYF.

V is TRBV5-1 and J is TRBJ2-5; D is ambiguous. Germline CDR1 is SGHRS and CDR2 is YFSETQ. Trimming removed 0 bases at V and 5 bases at J, with 11 bases between. This CDR3 comprises 14 residues. The CDR3 DNA reads as TGCGCCAGCAGCTTGGCCGGTGTTTTCGAGACCCAGTACTTC. This translates into CASSLAGVFETQYF.

The chain combines TRBV10-3 with TRBJ1-6; D is possibly TRBD1 (5 bases). CDR1 ENHRY and CDR2 SYGVKD come from the germline V gene. This CDR3 has 15 amino acids. Trimming pared 4 bases from V and 14 bases from J, leaving 21 bases between. CDR3 residues: CAISVDSQGLSALHF. CDR3 nucleotide sequence: TGTGCCATCAGTGTTGACAGTCAAGGGTTATCGGCCCTCCACTTT.

The chain has TRBV10-3 and TRBJ1-6; 7 bases agree with TRBD1. Germline values: CDR1 ENHRY, CDR2 SYGVKD. V dropped 8 bases and J dropped 6; count of bases not matched to a gene: 7. This CDR3 spans 14 amino acids. CDR3 nucleotide sequence: TGTGCCATCGGAGAGACAGGGACTAATTCACCCCTCCACTTT. This encodes CAIGETGTNSPLHF.

This clonotype was found once. CDR3 protein: CASNPEMNTEAFF. In nucleotides, the CDR3 is TGTGCCAGCAACCCTGAAATGAACACTGAAGCTTTCTTT. The V call is TRBV12-3 or TRBV12-4, the J call TRBJ1-1; D not resolved. The CDR3 consists of 13 residues. Trimming cost V 7 bases and J 0 bases, with 9 bases left between them.

CDR3 in DNA: TGTGCCAGCCAGACCGGAGGCGAGCAGTACTTC. This gives the protein CASQTGGEQYF. The chain recombines TRBV7-9 with TRBJ2-7, with a tentative D call TRBD2 (5 bases). V shed 8 bases and J shed 6 bases, with 11 bases lying between them. The CDR3 is 11 amino acids. The germline V gene encodes CDR1 SEHNR and CDR2 FQNEAQ (reference sequence).